This T cell receptor beta chain was retrieved from a study of T cells in Graves' hyperthyroidism and ophthalmopathy. General study points: From stable hyperthyroidism, ophthalmopathy was set apart by a 13 V-J model.

This clonotype occurred many times. Its antigen is still unknown. Inclusion characteristics of ophthalmopathy patients comprised a Clinical Activity Score of at least 3, a NOSPECS grade of at least 4, and duration under 3 months. Exclusion of patients followed from uncontrolled infection, other autoimmune disease, pregnancy or lactation. Thyroid ultrasound, orbital computed tomography, clinical symptoms, and serum thyroxine and TRAb underpinned diagnoses. V shed 5 bases, J shed 5 bases, and the junction held 9 bases outside the gene matches. The germline CDR1 and CDR2 sequences are SGHTA and FQGNSA. The CDR3 is made up of 15 amino acids. What was amplified from RNA transcripts were TCR beta CDR3 regions. TCR CDR3 underwent first-round RT-PCR with the HTBI primer set. TCRdb independently ran MiXCR on the multiplex PCR reads; one entry per CDR3 protein. This sample has more than 500,000 distinct CDR3 sequences, with approximately 16% found just once.

The specimen sequenced was blood. The chain is built from TRBV7-2 and TRBJ2-5; TRBD1 matches 9 bases. The TCR sequence derives from a woman in her 30s with Graves' ophthalmopathy. The DNA for the CDR3 is TGTGCCAGCAGCATAGACAGGGGGTTGGTGGAGACCCAGTACTTC. This translates into CASSIDRGLVETQYF.